This TCR beta chain came from a study of cytomegalovirus exposure and HLA in healthy donors. To note about this clone: Its antigen is unidentified.

These donors counted as nominally healthy when sampled, but unrecorded immune exposures were likely. PCR amplification relied on 60 Vbeta primers (plus 13 Jbeta primers). This table comes from immunoSEQ multiplex PCR, and its TCRdb copy is limited to in-frame clones, with some not included. The sample holds around 160,000 clones; over 80% are singletons and the top ten take approximately 1.5%. The V segment lost 5 bases and the J segment 4 bases; nucleotides outside the gene matches: 4. Germline CDR1 reads SGHAT; CDR2 reads FQNNGV. CDR3 length equals 14 residues. Study-wide results and caveats: The authors later linked a missense DCLRE1C variant to TCR beta V- and J-gene trimming.

This sequence originates from a woman aged 18-35 years in good health and CMV-seronegative. The V call is TRBV11-2, the J call TRBJ1-2; 10 bases are a match to TRBD1. Sequenced: PBMCs. CDR3 bases: TGTGCCAGCAGCCTCCGACAGGGGGCCTATGGCTACACCTTC. It codes for CASSLRQGAYGYTF.